This T cell receptor beta chain was captured in a study of cytomegalovirus exposure and HLA in healthy donors (TCRdb year 2017). Broadly, across the study: The roughly 700 repertoires of the first cohort and the roughly 110 validation repertoires were produced on the same platform, according to a later analysis. The study aimed to test whether signatures of past pathogen exposure could be identified by cataloging public T cell receptors. To predict cytomegalovirus infection status, the study brought together high-throughput TCR immunosequencing, statistical association of individual TCRs with disease status, and machine learning. Along with the approximately 700-subject first cohort, a separate validation cohort of over 90 different subjects was used.

Paper-wide results and their limitations: A later analysis found that TCRs clustered in the first cohort also tended to co-occur in the 95 to 150 validation repertoires, with more than 90% of cluster scores above 0. According to the authors, the approach could potentially be generalized to other disease states and immunological phenotypes. Most TCR sequences were seen in very few donors, while some public TCRs were found in many individuals. A total of 150 or so TCR beta chains were listed by the study as associated with cytomegalovirus. In vitro tests confirmed that a few of the cytomegalovirus-associated TCR beta chains recognize cytomegalovirus antigens. Cytomegalovirus status was reported to be diagnosed by the classifier with high specificity and sensitivity in both the original and validation cohorts. A later analysis had no HLA typing for the validation cohort, so co-occurrence there was scored across all 130 or so repertoires.

The CDR1 and CDR2 encoded by the germline V gene are KGHSH and LQKENI. V is pruned by 3 bases and J by 6 bases, leaving 4 bases of the junction without a gene match. Including cysteine and phenylalanine, the CDR3 has 14 amino acids. CDR3 DNA is the only sequence kept; it has 42 bases, read in frame from the first base. The donors belonged to the validation cohort of under 150 subjects, which was separate from the roughly 700-subject first cohort. Library construction relied on the immunoSEQ multiplex PCR assay. Under the source paper's analysis protocol: A statistical classification framework was built for diagnosing cytomegalovirus status from the catalog of TCR beta chain sequences. The table comes from immuneACCESS by way of TCRdb, which keeps in-frame sequences with V and J called. Part of the clones is missing from these tables; in studies checked, under half for an unresolved V gene and the rest for unknown reasons. Clone size and the V and J calls come from that table; the DNA yielded D and trimming. The sample yields tens of thousands of clones; approximately 97% were counted once. The ten biggest clones cover approximately 2.5% of the sample.

A word on this clone: The antigen it recognizes is unknown. No base quality information exists; no much larger clone differs at one position.

This receptor was taken from a young man in good health and CMV-seronegative. Material for sequencing was PBMCs. Rearrangement joined TRBV18 to TRBJ1-1; TRBD1 lines up with 10 middle nucleotides. The base sequence is TGTGCCAGCTCACCTGGACAGGGGGACGCTGAAGCTTTCTTT. The resulting protein is CASSPGQGDAEAFF.